The clone carrying this T cell receptor (beta chain) was counted many times. Germline V gene lookup returns CDR1 DFQATT and CDR2 SNEGSKA (reference sequence). The CDR3 sequence is 13 residues long. The V and J ends lost 4 bases and 4 bases respectively, with 13 bases between them. This specimen comes from a study of human T cells and chemical hapten exposure. TCRdb reanalysed the 5' RACE reads using MiXCR and keeps one entry per CDR3 protein. The sample consists of about 140,000 distinct CDR3 sequences, around 4% of them appearing once. Unfractionated whole blood was the source of the extracted total RNA.

This receptor was identified in a female donor in good health. The rearrangement uses TRBV20-1 and TRBJ1-2; D is possibly TRBD1 (6 bases). This CDR3 is CSANVGQTYGYTF. The CDR3 DNA follows: TGCAGTGCTAATGTAGGACAGACCTATGGCTACACCTTC.